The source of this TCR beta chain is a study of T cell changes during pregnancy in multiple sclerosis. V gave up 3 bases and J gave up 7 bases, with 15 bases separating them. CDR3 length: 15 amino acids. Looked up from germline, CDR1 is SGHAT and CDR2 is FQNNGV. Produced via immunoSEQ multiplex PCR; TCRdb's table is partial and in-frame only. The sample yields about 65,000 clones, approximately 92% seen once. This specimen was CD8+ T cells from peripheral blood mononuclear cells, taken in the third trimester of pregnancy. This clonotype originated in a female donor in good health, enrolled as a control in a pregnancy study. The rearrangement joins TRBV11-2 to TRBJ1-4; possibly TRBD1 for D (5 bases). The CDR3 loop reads CASSFTFGGVEKLFF. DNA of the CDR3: TGTGCCAGCAGCTTTACATTCGGGGGGGTTGAAAAACTGTTTTTT.